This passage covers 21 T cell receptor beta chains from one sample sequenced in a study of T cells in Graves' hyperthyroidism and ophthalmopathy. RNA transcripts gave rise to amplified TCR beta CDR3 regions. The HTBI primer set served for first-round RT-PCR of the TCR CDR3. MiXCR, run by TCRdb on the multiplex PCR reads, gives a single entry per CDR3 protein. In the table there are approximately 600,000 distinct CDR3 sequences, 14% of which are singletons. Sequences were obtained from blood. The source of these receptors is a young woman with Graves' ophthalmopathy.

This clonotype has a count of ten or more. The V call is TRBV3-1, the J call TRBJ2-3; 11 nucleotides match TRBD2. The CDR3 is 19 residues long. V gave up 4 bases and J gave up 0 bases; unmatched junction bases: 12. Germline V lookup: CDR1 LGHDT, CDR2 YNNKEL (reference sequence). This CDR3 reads CASSPGLAGHVGSTDTQYF. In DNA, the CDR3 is TGTGCCAGCAGCCCCGGACTAGCGGGCCATGTCGGTAGCACAGATACGCAGTATTTT.

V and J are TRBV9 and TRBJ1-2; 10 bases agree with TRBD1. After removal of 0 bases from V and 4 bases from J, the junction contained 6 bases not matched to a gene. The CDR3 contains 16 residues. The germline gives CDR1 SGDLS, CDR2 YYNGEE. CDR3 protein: CASSVATGDRGYGYTF. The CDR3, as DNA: TGTGCCAGCAGCGTAGCTACCGGGGACAGGGGCTATGGCTACACCTTC.

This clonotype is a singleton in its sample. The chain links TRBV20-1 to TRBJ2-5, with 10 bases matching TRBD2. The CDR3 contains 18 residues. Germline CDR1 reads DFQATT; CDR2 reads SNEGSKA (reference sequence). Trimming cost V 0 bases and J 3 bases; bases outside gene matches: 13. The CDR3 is CSARDRGSGRAGEETQYF. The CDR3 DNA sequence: TGCAGTGCTAGAGATCGTGGGAGCGGGAGGGCCGGGGAAGAGACCCAGTACTTC.

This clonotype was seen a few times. CDR3 in DNA: TGTGCCAGCAGCTTCGGGACTAGGGGTCTCGAGCAGTACTTC. Protein sequence: CASSFGTRGLEQYF. The chain couples TRBV5-6 to TRBJ2-7, with 8 bases lining up with TRBD2. V gave up 2 bases and J gave up 6 bases; unmatched junction bases: 7. Germline CDR1 and CDR2: SGHDT and YYEEEE. The CDR3 consists of 14 residues. Supplemented by reference TRBV5-6 and TRBJ2-7, the full variable domain reads DAGVTQSPTHLIKTRGQQVTLRCSPKSGHDTVSWYQQALGQGPQFIFQYYEEEERQRGNFPDRFSGHQFPNYSSELNVNALLLGDSALYLCASSFGTRGLEQYFGPGTRLTVT.

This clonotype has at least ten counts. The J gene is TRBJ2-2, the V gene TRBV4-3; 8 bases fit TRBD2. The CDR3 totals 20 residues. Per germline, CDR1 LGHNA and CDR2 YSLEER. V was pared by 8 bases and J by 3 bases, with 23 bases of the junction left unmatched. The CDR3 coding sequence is TGCGCCAGCCGTCCGAATTTTAGCGGGACGACAAAAGCGTACACCGGGGAGCTGTTTTTT. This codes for CASRPNFSGTTKAYTGELFF.

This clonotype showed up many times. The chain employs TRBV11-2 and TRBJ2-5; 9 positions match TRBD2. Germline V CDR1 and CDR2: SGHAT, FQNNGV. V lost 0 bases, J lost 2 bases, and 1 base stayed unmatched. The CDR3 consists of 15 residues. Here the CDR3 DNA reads TGTGCCAGCAGCTTAGATCTAGCGGGACAAGAGACCCAGTACTTC. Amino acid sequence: CASSLDLAGQETQYF.

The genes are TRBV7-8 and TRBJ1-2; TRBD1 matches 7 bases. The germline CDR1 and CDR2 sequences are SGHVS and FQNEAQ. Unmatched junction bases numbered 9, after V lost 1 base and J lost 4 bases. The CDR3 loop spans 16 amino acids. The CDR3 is CASSLGQGLPAYGYTF. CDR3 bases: TGTGCCAGCAGCTTAGGACAGGGTCTTCCCGCCTATGGCTACACCTTC.

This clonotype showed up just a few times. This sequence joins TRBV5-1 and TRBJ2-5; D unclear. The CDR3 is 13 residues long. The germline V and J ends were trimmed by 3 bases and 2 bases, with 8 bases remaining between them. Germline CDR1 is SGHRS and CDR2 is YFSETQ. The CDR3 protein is CASSYGRQETQYF. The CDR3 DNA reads TGCGCCAGCAGCTATGGCAGACAAGAGACCCAGTACTTC.

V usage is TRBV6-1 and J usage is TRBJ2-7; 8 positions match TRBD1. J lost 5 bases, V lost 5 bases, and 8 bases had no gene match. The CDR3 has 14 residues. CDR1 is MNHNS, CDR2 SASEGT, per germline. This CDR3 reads CASSSGQGSHEQYF. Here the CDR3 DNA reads TGTGCCAGCAGTTCAGGACAGGGATCCCACGAGCAGTACTTC.

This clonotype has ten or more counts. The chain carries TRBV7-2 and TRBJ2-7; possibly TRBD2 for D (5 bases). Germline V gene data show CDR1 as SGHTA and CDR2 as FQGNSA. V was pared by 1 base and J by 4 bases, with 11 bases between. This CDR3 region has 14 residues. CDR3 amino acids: CASSLGTLQYEQYF. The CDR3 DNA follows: TGTGCCAGCAGCTTAGGGACTTTACAATACGAGCAGTACTTC.

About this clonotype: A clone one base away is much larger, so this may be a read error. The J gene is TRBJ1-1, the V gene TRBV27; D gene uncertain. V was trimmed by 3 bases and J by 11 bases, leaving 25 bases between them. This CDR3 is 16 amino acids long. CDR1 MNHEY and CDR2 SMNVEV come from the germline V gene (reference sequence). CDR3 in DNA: TGTGCCAGCAGTTTCATCCGGCCAAATAAATTCGTCACGGCTTTCTTT. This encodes CASSFIRPNKFVTAFF.

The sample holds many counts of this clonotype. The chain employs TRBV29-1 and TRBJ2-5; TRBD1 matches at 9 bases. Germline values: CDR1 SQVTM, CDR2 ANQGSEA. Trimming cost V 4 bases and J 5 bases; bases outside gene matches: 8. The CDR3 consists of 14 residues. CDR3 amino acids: CSVAYRGQRETQYF. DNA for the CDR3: TGCAGCGTTGCCTACAGGGGGCAAAGGGAGACCCAGTACTTC.

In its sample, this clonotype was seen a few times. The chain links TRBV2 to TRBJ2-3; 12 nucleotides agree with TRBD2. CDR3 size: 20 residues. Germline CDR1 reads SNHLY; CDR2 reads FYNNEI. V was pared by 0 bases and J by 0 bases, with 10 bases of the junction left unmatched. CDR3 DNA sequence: TGTGCCAGCAGTGAAGCTACACTCGGGACTAGCGGGTTCAGCACAGATACGCAGTATTTT. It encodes CASSEATLGTSGFSTDTQYF.

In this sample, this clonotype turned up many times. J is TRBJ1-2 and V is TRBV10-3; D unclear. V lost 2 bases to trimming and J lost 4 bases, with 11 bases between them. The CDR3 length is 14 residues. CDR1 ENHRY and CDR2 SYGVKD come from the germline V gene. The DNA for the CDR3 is TGTGCCATCAGTGAGGGTAAGGACGGCTATGGCTACACCTTC. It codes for CAISEGKDGYGYTF.

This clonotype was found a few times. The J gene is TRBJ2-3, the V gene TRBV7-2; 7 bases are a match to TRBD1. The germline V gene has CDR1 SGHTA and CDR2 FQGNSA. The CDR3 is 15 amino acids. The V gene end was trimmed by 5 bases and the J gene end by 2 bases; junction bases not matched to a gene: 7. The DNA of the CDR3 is TGTGCCAGCAGCGTTTGGGGACAGCACACAGATACGCAGTATTTT. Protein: CASSVWGQHTDTQYF.

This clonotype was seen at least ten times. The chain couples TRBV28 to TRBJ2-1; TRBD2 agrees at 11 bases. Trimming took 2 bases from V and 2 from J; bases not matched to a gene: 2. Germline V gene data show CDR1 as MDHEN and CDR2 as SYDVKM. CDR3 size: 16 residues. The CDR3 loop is CASSLPTSGAYNEQFF. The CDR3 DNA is TGTGCCAGCAGTTTACCGACTAGCGGGGCCTACAATGAGCAGTTCTTC.

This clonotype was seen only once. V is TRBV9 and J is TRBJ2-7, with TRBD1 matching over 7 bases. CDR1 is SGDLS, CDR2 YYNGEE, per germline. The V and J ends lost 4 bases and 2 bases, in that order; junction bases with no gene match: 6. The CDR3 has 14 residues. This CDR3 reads CASSPPGTAYEQYF. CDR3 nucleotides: TGTGCCAGCAGCCCGCCCGGGACAGCCTACGAGCAGTACTTC.

The CDR3 loop is CASSDREGSPLHF. DNA of the CDR3: TGTGCCAGCAGCGACAGGGAGGGTTCACCCCTCCACTTT. The chain has TRBV7-9 and TRBJ1-6; 7 nucleotides line up with TRBD1. V was pared by 5 bases and J by 9 bases, with 4 bases of the junction left unmatched. The CDR3 has 13 amino acids. Germline CDR1 and CDR2: SEHNR and FQNEAQ (reference sequence).

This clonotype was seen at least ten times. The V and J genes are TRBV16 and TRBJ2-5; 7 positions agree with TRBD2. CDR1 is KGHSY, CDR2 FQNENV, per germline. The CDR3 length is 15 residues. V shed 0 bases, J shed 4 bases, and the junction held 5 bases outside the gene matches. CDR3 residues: CASSQSRSSGETQYF. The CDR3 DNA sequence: TGTGCCAGCAGCCAATCAAGGTCTAGCGGAGAGACCCAGTACTTC.

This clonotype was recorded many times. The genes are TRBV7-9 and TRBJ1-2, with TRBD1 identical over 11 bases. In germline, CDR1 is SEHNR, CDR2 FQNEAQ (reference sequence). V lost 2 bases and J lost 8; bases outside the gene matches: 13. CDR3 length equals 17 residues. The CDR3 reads CASSLLTRTGGNEGYTF. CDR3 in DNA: TGTGCCAGCAGCTTACTGACAAGGACAGGGGGCAATGAAGGCTACACCTTC. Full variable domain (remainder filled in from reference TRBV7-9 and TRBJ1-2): DTGVSQNPRHKITKRGQNVTFRCDPISEHNRLYWYRQTLGQGPEFLTYFQNEAQLEKSRLLSDRFSAERPKGSFSTLEIQRTEQGDSAMYLCASSLLTRTGGNEGYTFGSGTRLTVV.

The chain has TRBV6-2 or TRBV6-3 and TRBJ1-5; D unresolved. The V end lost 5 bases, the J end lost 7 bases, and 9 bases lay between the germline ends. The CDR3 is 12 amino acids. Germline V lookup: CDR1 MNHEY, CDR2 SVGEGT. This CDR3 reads CASSGGAQPQHF. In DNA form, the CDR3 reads TGTGCCAGCAGTGGAGGCGCACAGCCCCAGCATTTT.